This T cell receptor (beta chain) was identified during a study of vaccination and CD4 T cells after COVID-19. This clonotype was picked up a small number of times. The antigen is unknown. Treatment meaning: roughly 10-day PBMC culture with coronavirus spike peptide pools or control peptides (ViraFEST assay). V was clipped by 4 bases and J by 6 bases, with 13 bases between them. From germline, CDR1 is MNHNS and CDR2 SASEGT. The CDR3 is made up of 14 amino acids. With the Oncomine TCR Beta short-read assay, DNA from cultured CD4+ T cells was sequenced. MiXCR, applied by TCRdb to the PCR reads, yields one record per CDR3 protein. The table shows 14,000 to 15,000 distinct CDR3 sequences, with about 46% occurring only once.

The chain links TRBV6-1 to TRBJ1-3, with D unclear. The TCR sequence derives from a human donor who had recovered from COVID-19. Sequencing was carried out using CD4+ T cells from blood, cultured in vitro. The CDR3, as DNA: TGTGCCAGCAGTGGAACCCGAATCGCAAACACCATATATTTT. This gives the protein CASSGTRIANTIYF.